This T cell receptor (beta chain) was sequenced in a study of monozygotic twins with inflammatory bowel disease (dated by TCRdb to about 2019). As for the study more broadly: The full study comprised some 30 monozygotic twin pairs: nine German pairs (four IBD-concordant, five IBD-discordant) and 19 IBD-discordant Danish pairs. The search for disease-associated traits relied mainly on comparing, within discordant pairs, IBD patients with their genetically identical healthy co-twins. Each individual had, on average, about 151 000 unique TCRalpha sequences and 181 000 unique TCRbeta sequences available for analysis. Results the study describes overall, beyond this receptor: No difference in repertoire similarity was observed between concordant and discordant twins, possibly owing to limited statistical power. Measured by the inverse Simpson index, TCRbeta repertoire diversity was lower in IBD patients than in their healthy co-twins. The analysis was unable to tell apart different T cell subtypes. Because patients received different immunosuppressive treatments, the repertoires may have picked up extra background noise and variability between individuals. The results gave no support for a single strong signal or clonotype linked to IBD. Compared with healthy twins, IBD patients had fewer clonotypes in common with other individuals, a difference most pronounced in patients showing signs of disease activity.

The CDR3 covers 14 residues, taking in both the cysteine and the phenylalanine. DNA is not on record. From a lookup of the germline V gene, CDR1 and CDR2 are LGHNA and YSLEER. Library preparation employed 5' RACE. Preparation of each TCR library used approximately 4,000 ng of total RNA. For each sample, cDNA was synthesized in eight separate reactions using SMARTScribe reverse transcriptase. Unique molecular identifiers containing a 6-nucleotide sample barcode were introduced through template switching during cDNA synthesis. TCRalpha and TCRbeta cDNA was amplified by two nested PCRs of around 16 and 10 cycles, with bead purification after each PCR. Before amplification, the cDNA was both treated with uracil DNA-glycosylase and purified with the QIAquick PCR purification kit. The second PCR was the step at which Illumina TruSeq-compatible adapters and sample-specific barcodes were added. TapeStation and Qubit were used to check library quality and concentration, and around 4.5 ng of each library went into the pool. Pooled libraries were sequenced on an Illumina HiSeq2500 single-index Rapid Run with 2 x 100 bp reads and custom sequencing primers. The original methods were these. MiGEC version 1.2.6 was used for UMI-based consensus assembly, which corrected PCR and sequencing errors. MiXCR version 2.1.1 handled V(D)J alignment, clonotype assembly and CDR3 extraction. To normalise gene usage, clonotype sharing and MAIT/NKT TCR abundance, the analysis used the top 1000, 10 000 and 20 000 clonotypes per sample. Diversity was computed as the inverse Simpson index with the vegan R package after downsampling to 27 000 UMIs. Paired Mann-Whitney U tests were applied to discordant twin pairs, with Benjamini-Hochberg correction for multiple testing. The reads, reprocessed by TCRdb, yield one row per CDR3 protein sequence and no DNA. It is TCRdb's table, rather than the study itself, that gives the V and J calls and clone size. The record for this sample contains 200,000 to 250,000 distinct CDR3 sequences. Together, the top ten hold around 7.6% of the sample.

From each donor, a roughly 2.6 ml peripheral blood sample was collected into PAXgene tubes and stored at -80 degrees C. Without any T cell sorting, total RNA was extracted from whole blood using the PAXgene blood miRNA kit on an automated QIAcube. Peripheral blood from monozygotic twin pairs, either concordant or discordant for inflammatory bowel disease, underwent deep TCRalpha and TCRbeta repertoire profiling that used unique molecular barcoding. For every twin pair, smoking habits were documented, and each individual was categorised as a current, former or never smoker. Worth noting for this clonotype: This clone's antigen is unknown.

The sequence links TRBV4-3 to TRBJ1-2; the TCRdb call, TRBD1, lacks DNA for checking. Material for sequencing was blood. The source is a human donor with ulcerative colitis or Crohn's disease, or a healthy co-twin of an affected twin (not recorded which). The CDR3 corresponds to CASSQGRWDYGYTF.